A single sample gave rise to the 9 T cell receptor beta chains below, sequenced in a study of PD-1 blockade in mismatch repair-deficient tumors. Sequencing was performed with immunoSEQ multiplex PCR; in TCRdb, only in-frame clones are kept and a portion is missing. Among over 60,000 clones listed, about 91% were seen once. The sample here was peripheral blood, taken 52 weeks after starting pembrolizumab. All receptors come from an adult with mismatch repair-deficient cancer.

V is TRBV18 and J is TRBJ2-4; the match to TRBD2 covers 7 bases. The CDR3 has 15 amino acids. Germline trimming cut 4 bases from V and 2 bases from J; bases unmatched to any gene: 5. Per the germline V gene, CDR1 is KGHSH and CDR2 is LQKENI. The CDR3 bases are TGTGCCAGCTCACGCTGGGGGGGGACCAAAAACATTCAGTACTTC. It codes for CASSRWGGTKNIQYF.

The chain joins TRBV29-1 to TRBJ2-1; maybe TRBD1 (6 bases). Trimming removed 7 bases from V and 9 bases from J, with 22 bases in between. This CDR3 comprises 14 residues. Germline CDR1 SQVTM, CDR2 ANQGSEA. The CDR3 sequence: CSDIGTAKGGEQFF. DNA of the CDR3: TGCAGCGATATCGGGACCGCTAAAGGGGGTGAGCAGTTCTTC.

The V gene is TRBV6-1, the J gene TRBJ2-4; the D gene is possibly TRBD1 (6 bases). The CDR3 has 21 amino acids. Looked up from germline, CDR1 is MNHNS and CDR2 is SASEGT. Trimming left V 1 base short and J 1 base short, with 26 bases between. CDR3 bases: TGTGCCAGCAGTGAAGATCCCCGAGGGCTAGGGGGTGGTTTGGCCAAAAACATTCAGTACTTC. Translated, it gives CASSEDPRGLGGGLAKNIQYF.

J is TRBJ2-5 and V is TRBV11-2, with D possibly being TRBD2 (5 bases). The germline V gene has CDR1 SGHAT and CDR2 FQNNGV. The V and J ends lost 1 base and 9 bases respectively, with 9 bases between them. The CDR3 sequence is 12 residues long. The CDR3 reads CASSLAGTSQYF. The DNA of the CDR3 is TGTGCCAGCAGCTTAGCGGGAACGTCCCAGTACTTC.

The chain links TRBV28 to TRBJ2-2; a weak D match, TRBD1 (6 bases). The CDR3 runs to 19 residues. Germline lookup yields CDR1 MDHEN and CDR2 SYDVKM. V was pared by 1 base and J by 7 bases, with 25 bases between. The DNA of the CDR3 is TGTGCCAGCAGTTTATTCCTAGTTAGGTCAGGGGCTACCATCGGGGAGCTGTTTTTT. Its protein is CASSLFLVRSGATIGELFF.

The CDR3 protein is CSVATGTGTYEQYF. The DNA for the CDR3 is TGCAGCGTAGCTACCGGGACAGGGACCTACGAGCAGTACTTC. The chain carries TRBV29-1 and TRBJ2-7; TRBD1 aligns across 9 bases. Germline trimming cut 6 bases from V and 2 bases from J; bases unmatched to any gene: 8. Germline CDR1 is SQVTM and CDR2 is ANQGSEA. The CDR3 sequence is 14 residues long.

The CDR3 here is CASSWNRKPYEQYF. CDR3 DNA: TGTGCCAGCAGTTGGAACAGGAAACCCTACGAGCAGTACTTC. V and J are TRBV6-1 and TRBJ2-7; a weak D match, TRBD1 (5 bases). The CDR3 has 14 amino acids. Germline V gene data show CDR1 as MNHNS and CDR2 as SASEGT. The germline V and J ends were trimmed by 5 bases and 2 bases, with 13 bases remaining between them.

The chain is built from TRBV18 and TRBJ1-1; tentatively, D is TRBD1 (5 bases). Germline V gives CDR1 KGHSH, CDR2 LQKENI. The CDR3 extends over 14 amino acids. V was trimmed by 6 bases and J by 2 bases, leaving 13 bases between them. The CDR3 DNA reads as TGTGCCAGCTCGAACACAGGAGTCAACACTGAAGCTTTCTTT. This encodes CASSNTGVNTEAFF.

This clone came up once. The chain recombines TRBV6-5 with TRBJ1-1, with 8 bases identical to TRBD1. The CDR3 loop spans 15 amino acids. Germline CDR1 reads MNHEY; CDR2 reads SVGAGI. V was pared by 2 bases and J by 1 base, with 3 bases of the junction left unmatched. CDR3 in amino acids: CASSYPGGPNTEAFF. In nucleotides, the CDR3 is TGTGCCAGCAGTTACCCAGGGGGCCCGAACACTGAAGCTTTCTTT.